Below, 7 T cell receptor beta chains from the same sample are listed, as sequenced in a study of siplizumab effects on memory and regulatory T cells (dated 2019 in TCRdb). No antigen has been assigned to these receptors. Cells from the mixed lymphocyte reactions were cocultured for about 6 days at 37 degrees C. Library preparation employed the immunoSEQ multiplex PCR assay. TCRdb stores this immuneACCESS table with in-frame sequences only. Part of the clones is absent; in the studies checked, under half of the shortfall reflects unresolved V genes, and no reason is known for the rest. Here the sample has 15,000 to 20,000 clones; over 45% occur a single time. The top ten clonotypes cover under 5% of the sample. Sequencing used CFSE-low (dividing) CD4+ T cells sorted from an allogeneic mixed lymphocyte reaction. All receptors derive from a human donor in good health; the cells came from an allogeneic mixed lymphocyte reaction.

This clone is classed as medium-sized. The V gene is TRBV5-6, the J gene TRBJ2-1, with 8 bases matching TRBD2. Germline assignment: CDR1 SGHDT and CDR2 YYEEEE. The V segment lost 3 bases and the J segment 7 bases; nucleotides outside the gene matches: 9. CDR3 length: 15 amino acids. For the CDR3, the DNA is TGTGCCAGCAGCTCTAACGGGGGGGCCTGGAATGAGCAGTTCTTC. Its translation: CASSSNGGAWNEQFF.

This clone has a handful of counts. V is TRBV2 and J is TRBJ2-1; D ambiguous. Germline V CDR1 and CDR2: SNHLY, FYNNEI. Trimming removed 8 bases at V and 8 bases at J, with 13 bases between. The CDR3 contains 12 residues. CDR3 DNA sequence: TGTGCCAGCGGGCGGTTCTCCGATGAGCAGTTCTTC. It codes for CASGRFSDEQFF. Full variable domain (remainder filled in from reference TRBV2 and TRBJ2-1): EPEVTQTPSHQVTQMGQEVILRCVPISNHLYFYWYRQILGQKVEFLVSFYNNEISEKSEIFDDQFSVERPDGSNFTLKIRSTKLEDSAMYFCASGRFSDEQFFGPGTRLTVL.

Relative to its sample, this clone is medium-sized. The rearrangement links TRBV10-1 to TRBJ1-2, with TRBD1 identical over 9 bases. CDR1 is WNHNN and CDR2 is SYGVQD in the germline V gene (reference sequence). This CDR3 has 13 amino acids. V dropped 3 bases and J dropped 8; count of bases not matched to a gene: 4. CDR3 sequence (DNA): TGCGCCAGCAGTGACGACAGGGGGAAGGGCTACACCTTC. Encoded protein: CASSDDRGKGYTF.

The CDR3 DNA follows: TGTGCCAGTAGTATGAGACGTGGGGTCGCCGTGTTCAATGAGCAGTTCTTC. This codes for CASSMRRGVAVFNEQFF. The chain carries TRBV19 and TRBJ2-1; D gene unclear. The germline gives CDR1 LNHDA, CDR2 SQIVND (reference sequence). The CDR3 spans 17 residues. The V end lost 3 bases, the J end lost 6 bases, and 21 bases lay between the germline ends.

In its sample, this clone was seen once. The chain couples TRBV4-1 to TRBJ2-7, with D perhaps TRBD1 (6 bases). Trimming cost V 1 base and J 0 bases, with 16 bases left between them. The length of the CDR3 is 17 residues. In germline, CDR1 is MGHRA, CDR2 YSYEKL. The CDR3: CASSQGQGTPSSYEQYF. The CDR3 region has the DNA TGCGCCAGCAGCCAAGGTCAGGGGACACCGAGCTCCTACGAGCAGTACTTC.

The chain uses TRBV6-5 and TRBJ2-1; D is undetermined. The CDR3 is 11 residues long. The germline gives CDR1 MNHEY, CDR2 SVGAGI. Trimming cost V 6 bases and J 6 bases, with 6 bases left between them. Here the CDR3 reads CASRAINEQFF. Written as DNA, the CDR3 is TGTGCCAGCAGGGCAATCAATGAGCAGTTCTTC.

This clone is categorized as medium-sized. This chain links TRBV27 with TRBJ2-7; D perhaps matches TRBD2 (5 bases). The CDR3 spans 14 residues. The germline V and J ends were trimmed by 2 bases and 6 bases, with 14 bases remaining between them. In germline, CDR1 is MNHEY, CDR2 SMNVEV (reference sequence). As DNA, the CDR3 is TGTGCCAGCAGTTTAGGTAGGGTAGCGTTCGAGCAGTACTTC. Translated, it gives CASSLGRVAFEQYF.